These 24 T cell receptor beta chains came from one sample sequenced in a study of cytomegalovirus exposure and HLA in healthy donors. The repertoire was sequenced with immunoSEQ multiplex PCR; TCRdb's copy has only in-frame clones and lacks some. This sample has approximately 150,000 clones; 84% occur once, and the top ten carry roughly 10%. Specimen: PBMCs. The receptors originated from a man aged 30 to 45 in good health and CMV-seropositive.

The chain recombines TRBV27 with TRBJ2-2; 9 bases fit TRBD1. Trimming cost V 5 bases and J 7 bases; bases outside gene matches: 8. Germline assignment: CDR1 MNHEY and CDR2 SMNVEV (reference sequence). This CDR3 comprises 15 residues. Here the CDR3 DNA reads TGTGCCAGCAGTCCCGGGACAGGGATGGACGGGGAGCTGTTTTTT. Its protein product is CASSPGTGMDGELFF.

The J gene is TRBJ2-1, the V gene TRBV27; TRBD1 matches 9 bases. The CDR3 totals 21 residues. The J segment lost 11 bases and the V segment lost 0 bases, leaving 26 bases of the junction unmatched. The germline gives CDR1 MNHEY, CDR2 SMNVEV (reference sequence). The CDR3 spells CASSLSIRGGQGNPQRIKQFF. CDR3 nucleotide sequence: TGTGCCAGCAGTTTATCGATAAGGGGGGGACAGGGTAACCCGCAACGAATTAAGCAGTTCTTC.

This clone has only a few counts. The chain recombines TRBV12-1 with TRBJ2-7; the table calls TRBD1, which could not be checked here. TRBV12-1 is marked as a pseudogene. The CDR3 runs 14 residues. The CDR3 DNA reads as TGTGCCAGCAGCTTTGACAGGGACACCTACGAGCAGTACTTC. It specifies CASSFDRDTYEQYF.

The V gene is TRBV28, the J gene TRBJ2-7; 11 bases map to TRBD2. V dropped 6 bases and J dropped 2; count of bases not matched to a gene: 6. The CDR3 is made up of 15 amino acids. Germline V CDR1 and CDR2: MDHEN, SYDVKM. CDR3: CASSTGTSGTYEQYF. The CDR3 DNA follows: TGTGCCAGCAGCACTGGGACTAGCGGAACCTACGAGCAGTACTTC.

In nucleotides, the CDR3 is TGTGCCAGCAGCTTAAACGAGGGAGGGCAAGAGACCCAGTACTTC. It yields the protein CASSLNEGGQETQYF. The V call is TRBV7-3, the J call TRBJ2-5; 7 positions agree with TRBD2. CDR1 SGHTA and CDR2 FQGTGA come from the germline V gene. The V and J ends lost 1 base and 2 bases, in that order; junction bases with no gene match: 4. The CDR3 is 15 amino acids. Supplemented by reference TRBV7-3 and TRBJ2-5, the full variable domain reads GAGVSQTPSNKVTEKGKYVELRCDPISGHTALYWYRQSLGQGPEFLIYFQGTGAADDSGLPNDRFFAVRPEGSVSTLKIQRTERGDSAVYLCASSLNEGGQETQYFGPGTRLLVL.

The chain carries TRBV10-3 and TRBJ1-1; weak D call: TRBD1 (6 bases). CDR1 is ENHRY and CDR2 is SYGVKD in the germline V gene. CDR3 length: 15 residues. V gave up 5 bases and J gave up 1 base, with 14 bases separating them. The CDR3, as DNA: TGTGCCATCAGTCCCCGTGGGGGCGGGAACACTGAAGCTTTCTTT. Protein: CAISPRGGGNTEAFF.

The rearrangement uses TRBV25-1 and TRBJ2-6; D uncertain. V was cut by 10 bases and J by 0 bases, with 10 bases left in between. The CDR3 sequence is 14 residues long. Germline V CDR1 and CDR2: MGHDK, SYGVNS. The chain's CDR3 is CATMRNSGANVLTF. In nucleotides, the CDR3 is TGTGCCACCATGCGCAACTCTGGGGCCAACGTCCTGACTTTC.

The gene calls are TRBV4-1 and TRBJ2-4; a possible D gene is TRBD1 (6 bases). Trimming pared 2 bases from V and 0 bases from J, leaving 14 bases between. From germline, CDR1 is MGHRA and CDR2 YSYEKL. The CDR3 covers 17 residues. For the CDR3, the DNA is TGCGCCAGCAGCCAATTTTACAGGGTCCCAGCCAAAAACATTCAGTACTTC. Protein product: CASSQFYRVPAKNIQYF.

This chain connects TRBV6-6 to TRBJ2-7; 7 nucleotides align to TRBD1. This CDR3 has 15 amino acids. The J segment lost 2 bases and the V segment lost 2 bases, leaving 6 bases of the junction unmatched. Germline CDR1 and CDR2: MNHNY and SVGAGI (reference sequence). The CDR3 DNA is TGTGCCAGCAGTTACCGGACAGGATCAACCTACGAGCAGTACTTC. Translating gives CASSYRTGSTYEQYF.

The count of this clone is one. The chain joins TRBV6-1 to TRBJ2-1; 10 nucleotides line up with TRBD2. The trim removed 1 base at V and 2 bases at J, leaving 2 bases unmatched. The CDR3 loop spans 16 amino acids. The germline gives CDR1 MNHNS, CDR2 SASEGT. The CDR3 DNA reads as TGTGCCAGCAGTGAAGACGGGACTAGCGCCTACAATGAGCAGTTCTTC. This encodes CASSEDGTSAYNEQFF.

The CDR3 sequence is CASSLSGGARGYTF. The CDR3 DNA sequence: TGTGCCAGCAGCCTTTCCGGGGGGGCGCGAGGCTACACCTTC. The J gene is TRBJ1-2, the V gene TRBV14; the D gene is possibly TRBD1 (6 bases). This CDR3 is built from 14 residues. CDR1 and CDR2 (germline): SGHDN, FVKESK. Trimming removed 4 bases from V and 8 bases from J, with 17 bases in between. Together with reference TRBV14 and TRBJ1-2, the CDR3 gives the full variable domain: EAGVTQFPSHSVIEKGQTVTLRCDPISGHDNLYWYRRVMGKEIKFLLHFVKESKQDESGMPNNRFLAERTGGTYSTLKVQPAELEDSGVYFCASSLSGGARGYTFGSGTRLTVV.

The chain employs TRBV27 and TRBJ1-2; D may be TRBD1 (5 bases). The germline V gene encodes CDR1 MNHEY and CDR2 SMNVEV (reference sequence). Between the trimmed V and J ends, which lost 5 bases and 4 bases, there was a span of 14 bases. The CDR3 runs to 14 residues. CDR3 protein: CASSPFIQGYGYTF. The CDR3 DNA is TGTGCCAGCAGTCCCTTCATTCAGGGCTATGGCTACACCTTC.

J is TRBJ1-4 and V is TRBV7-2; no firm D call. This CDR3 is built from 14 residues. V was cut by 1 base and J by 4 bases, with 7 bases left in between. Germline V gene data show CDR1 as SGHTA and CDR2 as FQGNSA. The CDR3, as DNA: TGTGCCAGCAGCTTAGAACAAAGTAATGAAAAACTGTTTTTT. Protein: CASSLEQSNEKLFF.

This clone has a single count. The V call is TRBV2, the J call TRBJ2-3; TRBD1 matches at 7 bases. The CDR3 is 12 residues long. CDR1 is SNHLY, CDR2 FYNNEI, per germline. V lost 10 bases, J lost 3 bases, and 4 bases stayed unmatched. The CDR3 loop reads CATRGSTDTQYF. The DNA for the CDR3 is TGTGCCACCAGGGGGAGTACAGATACGCAGTATTTT.

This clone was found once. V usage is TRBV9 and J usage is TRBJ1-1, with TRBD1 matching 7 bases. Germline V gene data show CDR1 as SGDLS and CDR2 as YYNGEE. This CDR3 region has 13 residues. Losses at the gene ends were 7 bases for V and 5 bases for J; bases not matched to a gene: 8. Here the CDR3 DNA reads TGTGCCAGCTCCGGGGCAGGGGGAACTGAAGCTTTCTTT. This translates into CASSGAGGTEAFF.

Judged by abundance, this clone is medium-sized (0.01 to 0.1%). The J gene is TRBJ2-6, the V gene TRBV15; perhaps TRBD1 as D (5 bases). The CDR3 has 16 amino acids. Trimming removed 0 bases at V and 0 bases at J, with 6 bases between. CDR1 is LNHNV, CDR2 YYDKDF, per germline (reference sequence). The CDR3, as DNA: TGTGCCACCAGCAGAGATCAGGGCTCTGGGGCCAACGTCCTGACTTTC. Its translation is CATSRDQGSGANVLTF.

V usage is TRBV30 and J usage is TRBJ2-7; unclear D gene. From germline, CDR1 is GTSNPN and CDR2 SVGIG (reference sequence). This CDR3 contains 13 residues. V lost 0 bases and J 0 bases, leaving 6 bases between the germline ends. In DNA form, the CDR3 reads TGTGCCTGGAGTGTCCACAGCTCCTACGAGCAGTACTTC. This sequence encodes CAWSVHSSYEQYF.

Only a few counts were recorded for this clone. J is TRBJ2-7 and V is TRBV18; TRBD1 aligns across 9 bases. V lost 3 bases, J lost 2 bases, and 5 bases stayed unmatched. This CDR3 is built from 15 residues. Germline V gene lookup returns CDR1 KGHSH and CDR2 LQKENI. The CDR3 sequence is CASSPRGTGTYEQYF. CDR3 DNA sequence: TGTGCCAGCTCACCCCGAGGGACAGGGACCTACGAGCAGTACTTC.

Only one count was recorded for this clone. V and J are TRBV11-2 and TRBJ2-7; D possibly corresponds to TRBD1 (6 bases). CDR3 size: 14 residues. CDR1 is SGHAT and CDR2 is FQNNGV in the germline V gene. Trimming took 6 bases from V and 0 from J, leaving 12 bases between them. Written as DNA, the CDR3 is TGTGCCAGCAGAACAGGGCCAAGCTCCTACGAGCAGTACTTC. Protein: CASRTGPSSYEQYF.

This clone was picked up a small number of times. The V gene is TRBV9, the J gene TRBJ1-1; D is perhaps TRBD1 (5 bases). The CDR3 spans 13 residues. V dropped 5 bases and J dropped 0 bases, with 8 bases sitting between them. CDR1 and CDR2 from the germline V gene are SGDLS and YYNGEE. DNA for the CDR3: TGTGCCAGCAGTGACAGACTGAACACTGAAGCTTTCTTT. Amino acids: CASSDRLNTEAFF.

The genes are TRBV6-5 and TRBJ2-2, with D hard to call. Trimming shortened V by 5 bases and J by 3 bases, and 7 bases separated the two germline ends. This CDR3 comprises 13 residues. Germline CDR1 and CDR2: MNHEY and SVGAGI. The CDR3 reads CASSRRDTGELFF. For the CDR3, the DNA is TGTGCCAGCAGTCGACGGGACACCGGGGAGCTGTTTTTT.

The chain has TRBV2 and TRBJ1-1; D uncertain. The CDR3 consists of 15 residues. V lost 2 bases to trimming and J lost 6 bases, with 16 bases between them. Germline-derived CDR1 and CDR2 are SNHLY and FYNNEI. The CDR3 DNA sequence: TGTGCCAGCAGTGAAATCCTGCCCGGGAGCGCTGAAGCTTTCTTT. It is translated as CASSEILPGSAEAFF.

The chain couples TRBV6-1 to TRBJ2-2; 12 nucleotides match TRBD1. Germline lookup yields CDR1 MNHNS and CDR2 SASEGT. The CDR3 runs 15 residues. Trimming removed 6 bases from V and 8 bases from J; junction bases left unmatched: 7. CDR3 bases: TGTGCCAGCAGAACCGGGACAGGGGGCTCGGGGGAGCTGTTTTTT. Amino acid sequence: CASRTGTGGSGELFF.

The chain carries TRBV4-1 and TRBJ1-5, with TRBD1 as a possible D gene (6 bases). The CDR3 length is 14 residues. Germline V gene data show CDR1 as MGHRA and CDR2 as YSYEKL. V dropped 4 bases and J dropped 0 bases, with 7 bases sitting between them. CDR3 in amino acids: CASSPRGSNQPQHF. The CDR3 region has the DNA TGCGCCAGCAGCCCCAGGGGTAGCAATCAGCCCCAGCATTTT.